At least ten counts were recorded for the clone carrying this T cell receptor (beta chain). The antigen remains unidentified. Volunteers at a blood bank in Maryland, USA, were the healthy controls. The data were taken from a study of neurological immune-mediated disorders. Study outcomes and limitations: TCR clonal expansion peaked in HTLV-1-associated myelopathy patients and was lowest in multiple sclerosis patients.

With 10-nucleotide random UMIs included, cDNA was synthesized by 5'RACE. Each CDR3 protein gets one entry after TCRdb re-called the 5' RACE reads with MiXCR. The sample has approximately 77,000 distinct CDR3 sequences; roughly 9.5% are singletons. The CDR3 is made up of 17 amino acids. V lost 0 bases, J lost 5 bases, and 14 bases lay in between. The germline CDR1 and CDR2 sequences are KGHSH and LQKENI. The sequence was collected from a man aged 45 to 65 in good health. The chain joins TRBV18 to TRBJ1-6, with TRBD1 as a possible D gene (6 bases). The sample taken for sequencing was PBMCs. CDR3 in amino acids: CASSPPLLGQNNSPLHF. The CDR3 coding sequence is TGTGCCAGCTCACCACCTCTCCTTGGACAGAATAATTCACCCCTCCACTTT.